This T cell receptor beta chain was captured by sequencing in a study of T cell changes during pregnancy in multiple sclerosis (dated by TCRdb to about 2019). Looking at the study overall: The study looked at changes in the T cell repertoire across pregnancy in women with multiple sclerosis.

V and J lose 7 bases and 4 bases, and a span of 11 bases separates them. From the cysteine through the phenylalanine, the CDR3 covers 12 amino acids. The DNA shown is the 36-base CDR3, in frame from base 1. CDR1 is given as GTSNPN and CDR2 as SVGIG, both from the germline V gene (reference sequence). This clone was counted a few times. Its antigen target is currently unknown. Qualities for individual bases were not recorded, and no much larger clone is one base off. Library preparation employed the immunoSEQ multiplex PCR assay. TCRdb limited this immuneACCESS table to in-frame rearrangements with V and J called. A share of clones is missing; checked studies link under half to unresolved V genes, and the rest is unexplained. In this sample the table shows some 120,000 clones, more than 85% of which occur a single time. Of the sample, 1.5% to 1.9% falls within the top ten clones.

The source was peripheral blood, collected in the third trimester of pregnancy. The chain was built from TRBV30 and TRBJ1-3; the D gene is possibly TRBD1, with 5 bases matching. This clonotype was sampled from a female donor with multiple sclerosis, enrolled in a pregnancy study. The CDR3 reads CAFRAAGNTIYF. The nucleotide sequence reads TGTGCCTTCAGGGCCGCGGGAAACACCATATATTTT.